These 16 T cell receptor beta chains were all obtained from the same sample, sequenced in a study of Ad26.COV2.S vaccination and SARS-CoV-2 variants. The data were produced by immunoSEQ multiplex PCR, yet TCRdb's version contains in-frame clones alone and is incomplete. The sample yields around 86,000 clones, roughly 84% seen once. This material consisted of peripheral blood, taken after recovery from COVID-19. The origin of the receptors is a human donor who had recovered from COVID-19.

This chain connects TRBV7-6 to TRBJ1-4, with TRBD1 matching 9 bases. The CDR3 is made up of 18 amino acids. Unmatched junction bases numbered 15, after V lost 4 bases and J lost 6 bases. CDR1 and CDR2 (germline): SGHVS, FNYEAQ. The CDR3 DNA reads TGTGCCAGCAGCTCCGTAATACGAGCACAGGGGGCCTATGAAAAACTGTTTTTT. Its translation is CASSSVIRAQGAYEKLFF.

This clone was picked up a small number of times. The gene calls are TRBV11-3 and TRBJ2-7; possibly TRBD1 for D (6 bases). Germline V gene data show CDR1 as SGHNT and CDR2 as YENEEA. This CDR3 is built from 16 residues. Trimming pared 3 bases from V and 0 bases from J, leaving 15 bases between. The CDR3 DNA follows: TGTGCCAGCAGCTTCTGGGCTAGGGGGAGCTCCTACGAGCAGTACTTC. Translation gives CASSFWARGSSYEQYF.

The rearrangement joins TRBV7-9 to TRBJ2-1; tentatively, D is TRBD2 (6 bases). V was trimmed by 5 bases and J by 7 bases, leaving 27 bases between them. This CDR3 is 18 amino acids long. The V gene's germline CDR1 is SEHNR and CDR2 FQNEAQ (reference sequence). The CDR3 spells CASSRGGGIPPRENEQFF. The CDR3 nucleotides read TGTGCCAGCAGCCGAGGTGGCGGGATTCCTCCCAGGGAAAATGAGCAGTTCTTC. Full variable domain (outside the CDR3, taken from reference TRBV7-9 and TRBJ2-1): DTGVSQNPRHKITKRGQNVTFRCDPISEHNRLYWYRQTLGQGPEFLTYFQNEAQLEKSRLLSDRFSAERPKGSFSTLEIQRTEQGDSAMYLCASSRGGGIPPRENEQFFGPGTRLTVL.

This clone was recorded only once. J is TRBJ1-1 and V is TRBV5-4; D gene unclear. Trimming removed 2 bases at V and 0 bases at J, with 8 bases between. The CDR3 has 14 amino acids. CDR1 is SGHNT, CDR2 YYREEE, per germline (reference sequence). CDR3 loop: CASSFRHVNTEAFF. For the CDR3, the DNA is TGTGCCAGCAGCTTCCGACATGTGAACACTGAAGCTTTCTTT.

The chain carries TRBV11-2 and TRBJ2-1; 12 nucleotides align to TRBD1. The CDR3 runs to 17 residues. CDR1 is SGHAT and CDR2 is FQNNGV in the germline V gene. The trim removed 1 base at V and 5 bases at J, leaving 6 bases unmatched. The CDR3 DNA is TGTGCCAGCAGCTTAGGTCCGGGACAGGGGGCTAACAATGAGCAGTTCTTC. As protein: CASSLGPGQGANNEQFF. Full variable domain (rest looked up from reference TRBV11-2 and TRBJ2-1): EAGVAQSPRYKIIEKRQSVAFWCNPISGHATLYWYQQILGQGPKLLIQFQNNGVVDDSQLPKDRFSAERLKGVDSTLKIQPAKLEDSAVYLCASSLGPGQGANNEQFFGPGTRLTVL.

This clone has only a few counts. The V call is TRBV28, the J call TRBJ2-1; the match to TRBD2 covers 16 bases. The germline CDR1 and CDR2 sequences are MDHEN and SYDVKM. The CDR3 runs 15 residues. V lost 7 bases, J lost 10 bases, and 7 bases stayed unmatched. CDR3 loop: CASTEGLAGGWEQFF. CDR3 nucleotide sequence: TGTGCCAGCACCGAGGGACTAGCGGGAGGGTGGGAGCAGTTCTTC.

A single count supports this clone. The rearrangement uses TRBV29-1 and TRBJ2-7, with 8 bases matching TRBD2. This CDR3 region has 14 residues. Trimming at V came to 1 base and at J to 0 bases, leaving 2 bases not matched to a gene. Germline lookup yields CDR1 SQVTM and CDR2 ANQGSEA. CDR3 residues: CSVEVAGSSYEQYF. As DNA, the CDR3 is TGCAGCGTTGAAGTAGCGGGAAGCTCCTACGAGCAGTACTTC.

The chain employs TRBV5-1 and TRBJ2-3; the D call may be TRBD1 or TRBD2 (5 bases each). This CDR3 spans 15 amino acids. Germline CDR1 and CDR2: SGHRS and YFSETQ. V was trimmed by 3 bases and J by 0 bases, leaving 11 bases between them. Here the CDR3 DNA reads TGCGCCAGCAGCTCGAAGGGACCAAGCACAGATACGCAGTATTTT. Amino acid sequence: CASSSKGPSTDTQYF.

The rearrangement uses TRBV14 and TRBJ1-3, with 9 bases fitting TRBD1. The CDR3 covers 21 residues. Germline CDR1 and CDR2: SGHDN and FVKESK. Unmatched junction bases numbered 16, after V lost 0 bases and J lost 1 base. For the CDR3, the DNA is TGTGCCAGCAGCCAAGAGGGCCAAAGGACAGGGGCGAGATTTTCTGGAAACACCATATATTTT. Its translation is CASSQEGQRTGARFSGNTIYF. The full variable domain, with the rest looked up from reference TRBV14 and TRBJ1-3, is EAGVTQFPSHSVIEKGQTVTLRCDPISGHDNLYWYRRVMGKEIKFLLHFVKESKQDESGMPNNRFLAERTGGTYSTLKVQPAELEDSGVYFCASSQEGQRTGARFSGNTIYFGEGSWLTVV.

This chain links TRBV18 with TRBJ2-1; possibly TRBD2 for D (6 bases). Per the germline V gene, CDR1 is KGHSH and CDR2 is LQKENI. CDR3 size: 17 residues. V lost 0 bases to trimming and J lost 8 bases, with 20 bases between them. This CDR3 reads CASSPPNLAASVDEQFF. CDR3 sequence (DNA): TGTGCCAGCTCACCACCGAATTTAGCGGCATCGGTGGATGAGCAGTTCTTC.

For the CDR3, the DNA is TGTGCCAGCAGCTTAGGACTTAACAATGAGCAGTTCTTC. It encodes CASSLGLNNEQFF. This sequence joins TRBV7-2 and TRBJ2-1; no firm D call. Looked up from germline, CDR1 is SGHTA and CDR2 is FQGNSA. V was clipped by 1 base and J by 5 bases, with 6 bases between them. The CDR3 length is 13 residues. The variable domain in full, with the rest retrieved from reference TRBV7-2 and TRBJ2-1, is GAGVSQSPSNKVTEKGKDVELRCDPISGHTALYWYRQSLGQGLEFLIYFQGNSAPDKSGLPSDRFSAERTGGSVSTLTIQRTQQEDSAVYLCASSLGLNNEQFFGPGTRLTVL.

The chain joins TRBV15 to TRBJ2-7; a possible D gene is TRBD2 (5 bases). CDR3 length: 14 residues. Germline V gene sequence: CDR1 LNHNV, CDR2 YYDKDF (reference sequence). V shed 5 bases and J shed 3 bases, with 14 bases lying between them. The CDR3 here is CATSEGTEIYEQYF. The DNA for the CDR3 is TGTGCCACCAGCGAGGGCACCGAAATCTACGAGCAGTACTTC.

This clone appeared once. The J gene is TRBJ2-5, the V gene TRBV7-3, with 11 positions matching TRBD2. The ends lost 5 bases at V and 3 bases at J; junction bases unmatched: 8. CDR3 length equals 16 residues. From germline, CDR1 is SGHTA and CDR2 FQGTGA. This CDR3 is CASSHGTSGNKETQYF. The CDR3 DNA reads TGTGCCAGCAGCCACGGGACTAGCGGAAATAAAGAGACCCAGTACTTC.

This chain joins TRBV6-1 and TRBJ2-1; 8 nucleotides align to TRBD2. The germline CDR1 and CDR2 sequences are MNHNS and SASEGT. V lost 3 bases, J lost 10 bases, and 5 bases stayed unmatched. CDR3 length equals 13 residues. This chain's CDR3 is CASSESREVEQFF. The CDR3 DNA reads TGTGCCAGCAGTGAGTCGCGGGAGGTCGAGCAGTTCTTC.

The genes are TRBV5-8 and TRBJ2-5, with a weak D call TRBD2 (5 bases). CDR1 and CDR2 (germline): SGHTS, YDEGEE. The germline V and J ends were trimmed by 0 bases and 1 base, with 10 bases remaining between them. The length of the CDR3 is 15 residues. The CDR3 reads CASSLGLRVQETQYF. The CDR3 nucleotides are TGTGCCAGCAGCTTGGGTTTGAGGGTCCAAGAGACCCAGTACTTC.

The V and J genes are TRBV7-8 and TRBJ1-4; no firm D call. CDR3 length: 15 amino acids. Trimming left V 1 base short and J 3 bases short, with 9 bases between. Germline CDR1 and CDR2: SGHVS and FQNEAQ. Here the CDR3 reads CASSLGRASNEKLFF. As DNA, the CDR3 is TGTGCCAGCAGCTTAGGGCGGGCTTCTAATGAAAAACTGTTTTTT.